This entry is about one T cell receptor beta chain. The authors' processing: The assay estimated nucleated cells by amplifying reference gene primers. The method was immunoSEQ multiplex PCR; TCRdb's version includes in-frame clones alone and lacks a portion of them. Clone size and V and J calls were adopted from that table, with D and trimming inferred from the DNA. The sample shows some 100,000 clones, more than 75% of them seen only once. Per germline, CDR1 SGHTS and CDR2 YDEGEE. V lost 4 bases, J lost 0 bases, and 10 bases lay in between. CDR3 length: 14 amino acids. This record comes from a study of blood T cell repertoires in COVID-19.

This TCR came from a man aged 50-60 years with acute or convalescent COVID-19. The rearrangement uses TRBV5-8 and TRBJ1-2; D gene unclear. Material for sequencing was peripheral blood. For the CDR3, the DNA is TGTGCCAGCAGCCCAACGAGTACTAACTATGGCTACACCTTC. Translating it yields CASSPTSTNYGYTF.